The T cell receptor beta chain described here comes from a study of beta chain features in type 1 diabetes. Findings and caveats of the study: PCR might pick shorter templates more often, in the same way for patients and controls. VDJ junctions sequenced from type 1 diabetes patients showed fewer insertions and more deletions. Cells carrying high TCR expression could end up over-represented when cDNA is sequenced.

Note on this clone: Its cognate antigen is unknown.

Per germline, CDR1 SGHDT and CDR2 YYEEEE. The germline V and J ends were trimmed by 7 bases and 6 bases, with 9 bases remaining between them. CDR3 length equals 11 residues. It was via CD45RO/CCR7/CD25/CD127/CD95/CD27 that CD4+ naive, central memory, regulatory and stem cell-like memory cells were sorted. TCRB transcripts that were expressed got sequenced, as all of the isolated RNA had been reverse transcribed. Measured with immunoSEQ multiplex PCR; TCRdb has only the in-frame clones, and not every one. The table includes about 900,000 clones, under 20% detected once. The chain carries TRBV5-6 and TRBJ2-3; no clear D gene. Input material: naive CD4+ T cells from blood. The sequence derives from a woman under 30 in good health. In DNA, the CDR3 is TGTGCCAGCGTTTTGGGGGATACGCAGTATTTT. Encoded protein: CASVLGDTQYF.